The T cell receptor beta chain described here comes from a study of CD8+ T cells in alopecia areata (dated 2018 in TCRdb). Study-wide context: Treated patients were enrolled in an open-label pilot trial of oral tofacitinib at 5 to 10 mg twice daily for moderate-to-severe alopecia areata. Patients received tofacitinib for 6 to 18 months and were then followed off drug for 6 months to check for delayed response and recurrence. The SALT score, which quantifies the percentage of affected scalp surface area, was used to measure disease severity in treated patients. In both human patients and the C3H/HeJ mouse model, the study applied high-throughput TCRbeta sequencing to look at T cell clonal expansion in alopecia areata. In humans, TCRbeta sequencing was performed on scalp tissue and on sorted CD4+ and CD8+ peripheral blood T cells from healthy controls and from patients with patchy or totalis/universalis alopecia areata. Patients on tofacitinib were biopsied at baseline and after 4 and 24 weeks of treatment, and several of the patients also had a later scalp biopsy. Scalp clonality was compared across normal scalp (n=4), patchy alopecia areata scalp (n=8), and alopecia totalis/universalis scalp (n=8). The RNA source kit depended on sample type: the PAXgene miRNA kit for fixed scalp, the miRNeasy kit for PBMCs, and the RNeasy kit for mouse skin. TCRbeta CDR3 regions were amplified by immunoSEQ multiplex PCR with 35 Vbeta forward and 13 Jbeta reverse primers. On the study overall, not on this receptor specifically: Tofacitinib significantly lowered scalp clonality and the number of expanded CD8+ clones among the top 100 scalp clones. Many expanded lesional clones were found to persist in scalp and blood during tofacitinib treatment, and relapse after treatment cessation may be partly explained by this persistence. Because the treated cohort was small and included a single nonresponder, larger studies are needed to assess links between baseline CD8+ expansion and response. Compared with mice, TCR sequences shared between patients were less clear, possibly partly because of HLA diversity across the patient population. Scalp TCR repertoire analysis is complicated because resident alphabeta T cells in normal human skin are also sequenced, whereas mouse skin is dominated by gammadelta T cells. Compared with normal scalp, lesional scalp, particularly in alopecia totalis/universalis, had higher clonality and more expanded CD8+ clones, which suggests antigenic drive.

This specimen's time point label, interpreted: less than five weeks on oral tofacitinib. The sample's treatment or condition label is to be understood as: oral pan-JAK inhibitor, 5-10 mg twice daily. Lesional scalp punch biopsies and peripheral blood were collected from alopecia areata patients. After PBMCs were isolated by density centrifugation and stained for CD3, CD4 and CD8, a FACSAria was used to sort CD4+ and CD8+ T cells. Library creation used the immunoSEQ multiplex PCR assay. To provide template for TCR sequencing, every sample had RNA extracted and reverse transcribed into cDNA. SuperScript III was used for first-strand cDNA synthesis, primed with a 2:1 mix of oligo-dT and random hexamers. Amplification bias was assessed with a synthetic immune receptor repertoire, and residual bias was removed computationally. The source study handled its data this way. Raw reads were preprocessed for error removal, and CDR3 was defined according to IMGT conventions as running from the conserved cysteine to phenylalanine. To get clonality, Shannon entropy was normalized by log2 of the number of productive unique TCRs and the result was subtracted from 1. Whether scalp clones were CD4 or CD8 was inferred by matching scalp TCRbeta sequences against CD4 and CD8 repertoires sorted from blood. TCRdb obtained this table from immuneACCESS and retained in-frame rearrangements with V and J assigned. These tables miss some clones; where compared with another copy, unresolved V genes account for less than half of the shortfall, and the remainder is unexplained. D and trimming come from the DNA, and the V and J calls and clone size come from that table. The sample yields about 160,000 clones; about 71% were counted once. The ten largest clones take up approximately 0.9% of the sample.

With regard to this clone: No cognate antigen has been identified for it. No qualities accompany the bases; no much larger clone lies one base away.

Sequencing was performed on CD4+ T cells sorted from blood, taken at week 4, from a patient treated with tofacitinib. This TCR came from a human donor with alopecia areata.

The sequence in DNA is TGTGCCAGCAGCTTTCTGCTTCTTGAGCAGTACTTC. It is translated as CASSFLLLEQYF. Recombination linked TRBV7-2 to TRBJ2-7, with no D gene named confidently. The CDR3 goes from the cysteine to the phenylalanine over 12 residues. Here the CDR3 DNA is all that survives: 36 bases in frame from base 1. V lost 3 bases and J lost 7 bases; the stretch between them is 10 bases long. For CDR1 and CDR2, the germline V gene lists SGHTA and FQGNSA.